The 21 T cell receptor beta chains given below trace back to one sample, sequenced in a study of blood T cell repertoires in COVID-19. Using immunoSEQ multiplex PCR, the repertoire was profiled, and TCRdb retains in-frame clones only, with some absent. The sample lists 250,000 to 350,000 clones; 70% to 90% were seen once. The sample was peripheral blood. All receptors come from a woman between 55 and 75 years old with acute or convalescent COVID-19.

The chain uses TRBV5-8 and TRBJ1-5; no clear D. This CDR3 comprises 15 residues. Between the trimmed V and J ends, which lost 3 bases and 0 bases, there was a span of 10 bases. The germline V gene encodes CDR1 SGHTS and CDR2 YDEGEE. The CDR3 loop is CASSSGVISNQPQHF. CDR3 nucleotide sequence: TGTGCCAGCAGCTCCGGGGTGATTAGCAATCAGCCCCAGCATTTT.

The gene calls are TRBV2 and TRBJ2-4; 7 positions agree with TRBD1. CDR1 is SNHLY and CDR2 is FYNNEI in the germline V gene. Germline trimming cut 3 bases from V and 6 bases from J; bases unmatched to any gene: 5. The CDR3 runs 14 residues. The CDR3, as DNA: TGTGCCAGCAGTGACGACAGGGTGAGAAACATTCAGTACTTC. Amino acid sequence: CASSDDRVRNIQYF.

V gene TRBV5-4 combines with J gene TRBJ2-7; 7 bases are a match to TRBD2. V gave up 0 bases and J gave up 9 bases; unmatched junction bases: 6. This CDR3 comprises 13 residues. The germline gives CDR1 SGHNT, CDR2 YYREEE (reference sequence). CDR3: CASSLGGSKGQYF. The CDR3 nucleotides read TGTGCCAGCAGCTTGGGCGGGAGTAAGGGGCAGTACTTC.

The chain couples TRBV6-2 or TRBV6-3 to TRBJ2-5, with D possibly being TRBD2 (5 bases). The germline CDR1 and CDR2 sequences are MNHEY and SVGEGT. CDR3 size: 10 residues. V was cut by 2 bases and J by 12 bases, with 7 bases left in between. The CDR3 nucleotides read TGTGCCAGCAGTTACGGTAGCGAGTACTTC. Protein sequence: CASSYGSEYF.

The J gene is TRBJ1-2, the V gene TRBV4-1; TRBD1 matches at 7 bases. V trimming: 2 bases; J trimming: 6 bases; junction bases outside the gene matches: 9. This CDR3 region has 15 residues. CDR1 and CDR2 from the germline V gene are MGHRA and YSYEKL. In DNA form, the CDR3 reads TGCGCCAGCAGCCAACCGGGACAGATCGGCCATGGCTACACCTTC. Translation: CASSQPGQIGHGYTF.

A word on this clone: One end of the junction fails to match germline, which may point to a read error. The CDR3 nucleotides read TGCGCCAGCAGCCTGGGAGGTAGCGGGACCTCCTTCAATGAGCAGTTCTTC. Amino acid sequence: CASSLGGSGTSFNEQFF. J is TRBJ2-1 and V is TRBV5-1; TRBD2 agrees at 8 bases. From germline, CDR1 is SGHRS and CDR2 YFSETQ. The CDR3 is 17 amino acids.

The chain has TRBV7-2 and TRBJ1-2; 7 bases map to TRBD1. The V segment lost 2 bases and the J segment 4 bases; nucleotides outside the gene matches: 1. Germline loops: CDR1 SGHTA, CDR2 FQGNSA. This CDR3 contains 13 residues. The CDR3 sequence is CASSLNRGYGYTF. The CDR3 DNA is TGTGCCAGCAGCTTAAACAGGGGCTATGGCTACACCTTC.

The genes are TRBV29-1 and TRBJ2-1; TRBD2 matches at 9 bases. The CDR3 extends over 15 amino acids. Germline V gene data show CDR1 as SQVTM and CDR2 as ANQGSEA. J was trimmed by 5 bases and V by 1 base; bases with no gene match: 6. CDR3 in amino acids: CSVEGGLAGNNEQFF. The CDR3 DNA follows: TGCAGCGTTGAAGGGGGTCTAGCGGGGAACAATGAGCAGTTCTTC.

The gene calls are TRBV19 and TRBJ1-5; D not certain. CDR3 length equals 17 residues. Germline loops: CDR1 LNHDA, CDR2 SQIVND (reference sequence). Between the trimmed V and J ends, which lost 7 bases and 0 bases, there was a span of 19 bases. CDR3 sequence reads: CASTGKPRTHSNQPQHF. For the CDR3, the DNA is TGTGCCAGTACCGGGAAACCACGCACCCATAGCAATCAGCCCCAGCATTTT.

This sequence joins TRBV7-2 and TRBJ2-3, with 12 bases identical to TRBD2. Trimming removed 3 bases from V and 0 bases from J; junction bases left unmatched: 7. The germline CDR1 and CDR2 sequences are SGHTA and FQGNSA. This CDR3 region has 18 residues. The CDR3 nucleotides read TGTGCCAGCAGCTTCGTTCTCGGACTAGCGGGGAGCACAGATACGCAGTATTTT. It is translated as CASSFVLGLAGSTDTQYF.

The gene calls are TRBV7-2 and TRBJ2-3; 9 bases agree with TRBD1. Germline CDR1 is SGHTA and CDR2 is FQGNSA. This CDR3 contains 16 residues. V dropped 5 bases and J dropped 4; count of bases not matched to a gene: 10. The CDR3 region has the DNA TGTGCCAGCAGCACCACAGGGGGCGGATTCCCAGATACGCAGTATTTT. Its translation: CASSTTGGGFPDTQYF.

The chain has TRBV11-2 and TRBJ2-1, with 8 bases identical to TRBD2. The ends lost 1 base at V and 4 bases at J; junction bases unmatched: 6. The CDR3 is 16 residues long. In germline, CDR1 is SGHAT, CDR2 FQNNGV. CDR3 loop: CASSLVGRGVYNEQFF. The DNA for the CDR3 is TGTGCCAGCAGCTTAGTAGGGCGGGGGGTATACAATGAGCAGTTCTTC.

This clone was detected only once. The rearrangement uses TRBV4-1 and TRBJ1-1; the D gene is possibly TRBD1 (5 bases). This CDR3 has 15 residues. Germline values: CDR1 MGHRA, CDR2 YSYEKL. V lost 1 base, J lost 0 bases, and 9 bases lay in between. DNA for the CDR3: TGCGCCAGCAGCCAAGGTACAGGACTGAACACTGAAGCTTTCTTT. Protein product: CASSQGTGLNTEAFF.

The genes are TRBV25-1 and TRBJ2-2, with 12 bases fitting TRBD2. The germline CDR1 and CDR2 sequences are MGHDK and SYGVNS. The CDR3 has 18 amino acids. With V trimmed by 4 bases and J by 6 bases, 12 bases remained unmatched. The CDR3 loop is CASSAERLAGGRAGELFF. CDR3 nucleotides: TGTGCCAGCAGTGCCGAGAGGCTAGCGGGAGGGCGGGCCGGGGAGCTGTTTTTT.

The rearrangement links TRBV6-5 to TRBJ1-1; tentative D call: TRBD1 (6 bases). There are 15 residues in the CDR3. The germline V gene has CDR1 MNHEY and CDR2 SVGAGI. V was shortened by 2 bases and J by 4 bases, with 14 bases between the two germline ends. In nucleotides, the CDR3 is TGTGCCAGCAGTTACCGGACAGTCGGGGTCACTGAAGCTTTCTTT. This codes for CASSYRTVGVTEAFF.

This clone was recorded a few times. The V and J genes are TRBV19 and TRBJ1-1, with D possibly being TRBD1 (5 bases). This CDR3 has 13 residues. With 5 bases removed from V and 5 bases from J, the gap between germline ends came to 12 bases. Germline CDR1 is LNHDA and CDR2 is SQIVND (reference sequence). CDR3 nucleotides: TGTGCCAGTAGTGTTACAGGTAGGACTGAAGCTTTCTTT. This codes for CASSVTGRTEAFF.

The chain uses TRBV19 and TRBJ1-5; 9 positions agree with TRBD1. The V gene end was trimmed by 6 bases and the J gene end by 2 bases; junction bases not matched to a gene: 8. Germline CDR1 LNHDA, CDR2 SQIVND (reference sequence). The CDR3 extends over 16 amino acids. The CDR3 sequence is CASSTQGARGNQPQHF. CDR3 bases: TGTGCCAGTAGCACACAGGGGGCGCGTGGCAATCAGCCCCAGCATTTT. Drawing the rest from reference TRBV19 and TRBJ1-5, the complete variable domain is DGGITQSPKYLFRKEGQNVTLSCEQNLNHDAMYWYRQDPGQGLRLIYYSQIVNDFQKGDIAEGYSVSREKKESFPLTVTSAQKNPTAFYLCASSTQGARGNQPQHFGDGTRLSIL.

The chain uses TRBV7-9 and TRBJ1-2; D is unresolved. With 5 bases removed from V and 0 bases from J, the gap between germline ends came to 16 bases. CDR3 size: 16 residues. The germline CDR1 and CDR2 sequences are SEHNR and FQNEAQ (reference sequence). In DNA form, the CDR3 reads TGTGCCAGCAGCCAAGAGGTTACGGGAGCTAACTATGGCTACACCTTC. Amino acid sequence: CASSQEVTGANYGYTF.

The chain has TRBV28 and TRBJ2-1, with D uncertain. The CDR3 runs to 12 residues. CDR1 and CDR2 (germline): MDHEN, SYDVKM. The ends were cut back, 2 bases at V and 8 bases at J, with 7 bases in the middle. This CDR3 reads CASSLIEDEQFF. CDR3 DNA sequence: TGTGCCAGCAGTTTAATAGAGGATGAGCAGTTCTTC. Combining the CDR3 with reference TRBV28 and TRBJ2-1 gives the whole variable domain DVKVTQSSRYLVKRTGEKVFLECVQDMDHENMFWYRQDPGLGLRLIYFSYDVKMKEKGDIPEGYSVSREKKERFSLILESASTNQTSMYLCASSLIEDEQFFGPGTRLTVL.

The V call is TRBV5-1, the J call TRBJ2-7; possibly TRBD1 for D (5 bases). Germline V gives CDR1 SGHRS, CDR2 YFSETQ. This CDR3 has 12 amino acids. V was trimmed by 4 bases and J by 4 bases, leaving 9 bases between them. Here the CDR3 reads CASSPAGYEQYF. CDR3 bases: TGCGCCAGCAGCCCGGCAGGGTACGAGCAGTACTTC.

The CDR3 nucleotides are TGTGCCAGCAGTTTAGGGCAGAATCAGCCCCAGCATTTT. Amino acid sequence: CASSLGQNQPQHF. This sequence joins TRBV27 and TRBJ1-5, with D unresolved. CDR3 length: 13 residues. Germline CDR1 reads MNHEY; CDR2 reads SMNVEV (reference sequence). Trimming shortened V by 2 bases and J by 4 bases, and 6 bases separated the two germline ends.